This T cell receptor (beta chain) appears in the sequencing data of a study of cytomegalovirus exposure and HLA in healthy donors. Study background: Most donors, roughly 84% of more than 300 genotyped, fell in the Caucasian-associated ancestry cluster.

The PCR ran on 60 Vbeta and 13 Jbeta primers. In the original processing: In a later analysis, 70 million to 80 million unique TCR beta chains included roughly 11 million shared by two or more donors. The protocol was immunoSEQ multiplex PCR, while the TCRdb copy is restricted to in-frame clones and leaves out a portion. V, J and clone size derive from that table, while D and trimming were established from the DNA sequence. The sample lists 45,000 to 60,000 clones, approximately 77% occurring once. Trimming stripped 4 bases from V and 8 bases from J, with 12 bases between. Germline V gene data show CDR1 as SQVTM and CDR2 as ANQGSEA. There are 12 residues in the CDR3. Study-wide results and limits: Reports state that TCR beta sequences accurately predicted most subjects' HLA-A and HLA-B alleles.

This clone has only a few counts. Its antigen remains unidentified. The sequence came from a woman in her 50s in good health and CMV-seronegative. The sequenced sample was PBMCs. The rearrangement joins TRBV29-1 to TRBJ2-1; possibly TRBD1 for D (6 bases). CDR3: CSVAQGKDEQFF. The CDR3 region has the DNA TGCAGCGTTGCACAGGGTAAAGATGAGCAGTTCTTC.